The T cell receptor (beta chain) described here comes from a study of T cells in Graves' hyperthyroidism and ophthalmopathy. From RNA transcripts, TCR beta CDR3 regions were amplified. When the TCR CDR3 underwent first-round RT-PCR, the HTBI primer set was used. Via MiXCR, TCRdb re-called the multiplex PCR reads, giving one row per CDR3 protein. The sample shows roughly 350,000 distinct CDR3 sequences, roughly 13% of them seen only once. Clinical Activity Scores of at least 3, NOSPECS grades of at least 4 and durations under 3 months characterized ophthalmopathy patients. This clonotype was observed a few times. Its antigen is currently unknown. Study outcomes and limitations: A 13 V-J signature model discriminated ophthalmopathy versus stable hyperthyroidism. Ophthalmopathy, as predicted by the model, came a median about six months after the prediction.

V lost 2 bases, J lost 2 bases, and 7 bases stayed unmatched. This CDR3 is 17 amino acids long. The V gene's germline CDR1 is SGHDT and CDR2 YYEEEE. This clonotype originated in a woman in her thirties or forties with Graves' ophthalmopathy. Sequencing input: blood. V usage is TRBV5-6 and J usage is TRBJ1-3; TRBD1 matches 10 bases. The CDR3 loop is CASSFVVGTGAGNTIYF. DNA for the CDR3: TGTGCCAGCAGCTTCGTTGTTGGGACAGGGGCTGGAAACACCATATATTTT.